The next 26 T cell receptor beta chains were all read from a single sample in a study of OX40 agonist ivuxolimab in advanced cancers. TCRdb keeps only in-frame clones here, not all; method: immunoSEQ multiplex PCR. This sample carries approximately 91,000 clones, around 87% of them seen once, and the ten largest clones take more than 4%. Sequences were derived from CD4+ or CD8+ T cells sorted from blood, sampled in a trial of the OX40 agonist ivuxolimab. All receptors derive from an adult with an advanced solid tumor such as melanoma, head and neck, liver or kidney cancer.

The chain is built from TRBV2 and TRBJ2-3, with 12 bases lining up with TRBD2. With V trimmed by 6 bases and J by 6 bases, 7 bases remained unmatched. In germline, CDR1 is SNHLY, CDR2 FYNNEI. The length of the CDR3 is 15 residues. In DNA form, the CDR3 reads TGTGCCAGCAGCATGACTAGCGGGGGCCTGGATACGCAGTATTTT. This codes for CASSMTSGGLDTQYF.

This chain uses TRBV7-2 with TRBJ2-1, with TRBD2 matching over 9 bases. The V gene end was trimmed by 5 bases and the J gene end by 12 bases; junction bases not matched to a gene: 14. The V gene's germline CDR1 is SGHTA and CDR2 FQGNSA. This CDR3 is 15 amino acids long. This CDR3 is CASSTVRVAGVGQFF. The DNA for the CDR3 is TGTGCCAGCAGCACCGTGCGGGTAGCGGGAGTTGGGCAGTTCTTC.

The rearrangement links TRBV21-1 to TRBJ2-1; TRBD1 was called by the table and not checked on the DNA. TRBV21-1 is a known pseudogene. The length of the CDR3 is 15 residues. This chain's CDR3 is CASSNKQENVNEQFF. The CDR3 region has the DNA TGTGCCAGCAGCAATAAACAGGAAAACGTCAATGAGCAGTTCTTC.

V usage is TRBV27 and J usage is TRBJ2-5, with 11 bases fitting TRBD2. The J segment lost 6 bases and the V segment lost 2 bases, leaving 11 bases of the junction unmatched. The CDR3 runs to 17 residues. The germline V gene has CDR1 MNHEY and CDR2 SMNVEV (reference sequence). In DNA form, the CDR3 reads TGTGCCAGCAGTTTAACCCCCCTTAGCGGGAGGGGGCAGACCCAGTACTTC. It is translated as CASSLTPLSGRGQTQYF.

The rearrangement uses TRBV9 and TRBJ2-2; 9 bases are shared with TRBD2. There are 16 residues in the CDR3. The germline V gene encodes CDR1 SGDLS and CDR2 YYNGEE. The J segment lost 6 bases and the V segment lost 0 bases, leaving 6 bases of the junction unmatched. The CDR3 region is CASSVVSGSHAGELFF. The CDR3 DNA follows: TGTGCCAGCAGCGTAGTTAGCGGGAGTCATGCCGGGGAGCTGTTTTTT.

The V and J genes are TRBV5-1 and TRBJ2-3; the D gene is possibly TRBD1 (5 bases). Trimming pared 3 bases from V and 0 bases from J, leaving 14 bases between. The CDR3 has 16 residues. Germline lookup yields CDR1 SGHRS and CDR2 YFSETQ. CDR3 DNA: TGCGCCAGCAGCTACGCCCGTCAGGGCAGCACAGATACGCAGTATTTT. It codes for CASSYARQGSTDTQYF.

The CDR3 nucleotides read TGTGCCTGGAGCCCTGGCCCGGGGAATTCACCCCTCCACTTT. Its translation: CAWSPGPGNSPLHF. This chain joins TRBV30 and TRBJ1-6; no reliable D call. V shed 3 bases and J shed 7 bases, with 13 bases lying between them. The CDR3 loop spans 14 amino acids. From germline, CDR1 is GTSNPN and CDR2 SVGIG (reference sequence).

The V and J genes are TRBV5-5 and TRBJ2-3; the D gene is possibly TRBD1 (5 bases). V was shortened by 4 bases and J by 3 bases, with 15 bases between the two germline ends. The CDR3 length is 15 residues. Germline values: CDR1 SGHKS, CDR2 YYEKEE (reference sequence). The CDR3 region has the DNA TGTGCCAGCAGCCTGAGTTGGGGCGGTACAGATACGCAGTATTTT. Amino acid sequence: CASSLSWGGTDTQYF.

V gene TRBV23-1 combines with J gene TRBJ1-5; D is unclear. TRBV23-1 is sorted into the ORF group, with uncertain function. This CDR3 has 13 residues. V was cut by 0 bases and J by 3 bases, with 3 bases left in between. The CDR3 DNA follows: TGCGCCAGCAGTCAATCCGTCAATCAGCCCCAGCATTTT. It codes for CASSQSVNQPQHF.

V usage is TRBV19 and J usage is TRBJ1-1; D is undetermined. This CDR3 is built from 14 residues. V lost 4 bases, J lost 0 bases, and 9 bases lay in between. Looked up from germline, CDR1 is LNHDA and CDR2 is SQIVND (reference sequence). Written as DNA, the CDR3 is TGTGCCAGTAGTAGAGGACGGATGAACACTGAAGCTTTCTTT. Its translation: CASSRGRMNTEAFF.

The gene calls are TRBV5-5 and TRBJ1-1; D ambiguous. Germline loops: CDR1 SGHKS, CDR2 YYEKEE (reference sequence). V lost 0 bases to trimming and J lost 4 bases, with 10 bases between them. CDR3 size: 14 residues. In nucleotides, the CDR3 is TGTGCCAGCAGCTTGGTAGGGCGGAGCACTGAAGCTTTCTTT. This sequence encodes CASSLVGRSTEAFF.

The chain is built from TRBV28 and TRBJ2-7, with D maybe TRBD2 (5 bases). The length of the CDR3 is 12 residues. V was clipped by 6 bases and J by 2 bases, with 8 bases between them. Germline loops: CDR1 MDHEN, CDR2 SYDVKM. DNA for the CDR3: TGTGCCAGCAGACCCGGGACCTACGAGCAGTACTTC. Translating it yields CASRPGTYEQYF.

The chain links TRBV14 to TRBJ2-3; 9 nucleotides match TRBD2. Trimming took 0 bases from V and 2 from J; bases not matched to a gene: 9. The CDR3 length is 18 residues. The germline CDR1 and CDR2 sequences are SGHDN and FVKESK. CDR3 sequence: CASSQDLGSGSFTDTQYF. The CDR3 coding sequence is TGTGCCAGCAGCCAAGATCTCGGTAGCGGGAGTTTCACAGATACGCAGTATTTT.

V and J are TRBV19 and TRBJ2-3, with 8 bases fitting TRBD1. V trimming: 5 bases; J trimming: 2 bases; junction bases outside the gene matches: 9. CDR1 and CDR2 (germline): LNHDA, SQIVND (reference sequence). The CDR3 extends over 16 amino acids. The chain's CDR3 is CASSRETGEYTDTQYF. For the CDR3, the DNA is TGTGCCAGTAGTCGAGAGACAGGGGAATACACAGATACGCAGTATTTT.

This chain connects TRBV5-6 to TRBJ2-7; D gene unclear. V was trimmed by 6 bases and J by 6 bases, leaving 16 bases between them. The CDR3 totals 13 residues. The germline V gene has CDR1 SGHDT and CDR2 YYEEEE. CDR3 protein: CASTEIMGIEQYV. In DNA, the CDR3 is TGTGCCAGCACCGAAATTATGGGAATCGAGCAGTACGTC.

The DNA of the CDR3 is TGTGCCGCCCGGAAAGCCCCAGGGTACGGCTACACCTTC. Protein sequence: CAARKAPGYGYTF. V is TRBV14 and J is TRBJ1-2; TRBD1 is a possible D gene (5 bases). Per the germline V gene, CDR1 is SGHDN and CDR2 is FVKESK. CDR3 size: 13 residues. With 11 bases removed from V and 8 bases from J, the gap between germline ends came to 21 bases.

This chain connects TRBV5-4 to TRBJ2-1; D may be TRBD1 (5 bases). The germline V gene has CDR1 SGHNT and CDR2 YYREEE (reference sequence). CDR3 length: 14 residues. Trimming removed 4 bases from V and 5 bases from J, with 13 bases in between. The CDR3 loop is CASSGAYADNEQFF. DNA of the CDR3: TGTGCCAGCAGCGGGGCTTATGCAGACAATGAGCAGTTCTTC.

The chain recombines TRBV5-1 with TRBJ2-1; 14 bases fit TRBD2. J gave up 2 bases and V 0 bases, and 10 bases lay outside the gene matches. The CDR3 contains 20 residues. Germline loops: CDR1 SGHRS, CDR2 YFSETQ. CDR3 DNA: TGCGCCAGCAGCTTGGGAAGGAGCCGACTAGCGGGAGGGGCCTACAATGAGCAGTTCTTC. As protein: CASSLGRSRLAGGAYNEQFF.

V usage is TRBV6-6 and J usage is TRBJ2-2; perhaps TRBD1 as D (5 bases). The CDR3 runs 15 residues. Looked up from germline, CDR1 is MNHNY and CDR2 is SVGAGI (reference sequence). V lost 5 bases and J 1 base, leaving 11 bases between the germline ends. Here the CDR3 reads CASSPSGLNTGELFF. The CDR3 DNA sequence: TGTGCCAGCAGTCCCTCAGGGCTGAACACCGGGGAGCTGTTTTTT.

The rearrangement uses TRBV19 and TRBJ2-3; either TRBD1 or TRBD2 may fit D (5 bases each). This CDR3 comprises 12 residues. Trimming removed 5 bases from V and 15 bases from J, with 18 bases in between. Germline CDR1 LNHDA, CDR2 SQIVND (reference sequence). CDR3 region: CASSVSGRMRYF. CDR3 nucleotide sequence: TGTGCCAGTAGTGTATCAGGGAGAATGCGTTATTTT.

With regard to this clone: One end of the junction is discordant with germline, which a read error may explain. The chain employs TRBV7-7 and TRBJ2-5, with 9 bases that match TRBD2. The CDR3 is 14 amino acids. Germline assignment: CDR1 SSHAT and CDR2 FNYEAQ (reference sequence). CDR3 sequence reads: CASSFNSGSETQYF. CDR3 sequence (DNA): TGTGCTAGCAGCTTCAATAGCGGGAGTGAGACCCAGTACTTC.

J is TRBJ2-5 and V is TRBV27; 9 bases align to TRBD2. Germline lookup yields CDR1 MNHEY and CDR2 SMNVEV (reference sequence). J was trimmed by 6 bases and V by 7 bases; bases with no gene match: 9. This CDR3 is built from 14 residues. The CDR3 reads CASKRAGGIKTQYF. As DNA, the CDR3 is TGTGCCAGCAAAAGGGCGGGAGGGATTAAGACCCAGTACTTC.

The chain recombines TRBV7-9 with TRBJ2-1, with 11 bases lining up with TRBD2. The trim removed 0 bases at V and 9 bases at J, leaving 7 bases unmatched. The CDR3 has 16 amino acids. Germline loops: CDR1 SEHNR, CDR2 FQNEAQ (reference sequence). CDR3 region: CASSLATSGSSFEQFF. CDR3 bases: TGTGCCAGCAGCTTAGCCACTAGCGGGAGCTCATTTGAGCAGTTCTTC.

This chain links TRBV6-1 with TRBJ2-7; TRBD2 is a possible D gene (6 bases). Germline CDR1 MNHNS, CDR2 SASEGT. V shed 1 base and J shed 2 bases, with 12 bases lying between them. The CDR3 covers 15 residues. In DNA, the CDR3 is TGTGCCAGCAGTGAAGGGCTAGCGCAGACCTACGAGCAGTACTTC. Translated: CASSEGLAQTYEQYF.

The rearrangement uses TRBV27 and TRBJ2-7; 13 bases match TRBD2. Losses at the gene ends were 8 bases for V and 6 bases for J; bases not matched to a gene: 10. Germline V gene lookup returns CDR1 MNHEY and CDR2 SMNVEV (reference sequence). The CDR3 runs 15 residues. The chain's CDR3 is CASPSGTSGVLEQYV. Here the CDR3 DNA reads TGTGCCAGCCCTTCCGGGACTAGCGGGGTACTCGAGCAGTACGTC.

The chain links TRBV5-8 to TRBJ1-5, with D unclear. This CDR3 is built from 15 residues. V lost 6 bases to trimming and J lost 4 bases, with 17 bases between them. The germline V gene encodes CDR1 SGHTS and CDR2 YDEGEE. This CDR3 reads CASTAGGRENQPQHF. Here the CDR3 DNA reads TGTGCCAGCACCGCGGGAGGGAGGGAGAATCAGCCCCAGCATTTT.